The rows below give T cell receptor beta chains drawn from one sample of a study of T cell changes during pregnancy in multiple sclerosis. The repertoire was sequenced with immunoSEQ multiplex PCR; TCRdb's copy has only in-frame clones and lacks some. The sample has tens of thousands of clones, 85% to 95% seen once. The sequencing here drew on CD4+ T cells from peripheral blood mononuclear cells, taken in the third trimester of pregnancy. Every receptor here comes from a female donor with multiple sclerosis, enrolled in a pregnancy study. Each CDR3 is given with its conserved first and last residue. A D gene is named only where the DNA matches it firmly. Not all rows give a size; the values are once, few, many and, for expanded clones, a class.

>-|TRBV9|TRBJ1-2|-
TGTGCCAGCAGCGAGACGGACGGAGGCCCCTACTATGGCTACACCTTC
CASSETDGGPYYGYTF
>TRBD1|TRBV29-1|TRBJ2-7|-
TGCAGCTTCCGGACAGGGGGCACCTACGAGCAGTACTTC
CSFRTGGTYEQYF
>-|TRBV7-5|TRBJ1-4|-
TGTGCCAGAAGCTTAGCGCGAGAGGGTCCCGCTAATGAAAAACTGTTTTTT
CARSLAREGPANEKLFF
>-|TRBV6-5|TRBJ2-4|-
TGTGCCAGCAGCCCCTCGGGAGTTCGTAGCATTCAGTACTTC
CASSPSGVRSIQYF
>-|TRBV6-6|TRBJ1-2|-
TGTGCCAGCAGTCAGGACAGCTACTATGGCTACACCTTC
CASSQDSYYGYTF
>TRBD1|TRBV6-1|TRBJ1-4|-
TGTGCCAGCAGTGTGACAGGGTCAACTAATGAAAAACTGTTTTTT
CASSVTGSTNEKLFF
>TRBD2|TRBV10-2|TRBJ2-7|-
TGCGCCAGCAGTGAGCGGCGGACTAGCGGGATTGGCGAGCAGTACTTC
CASSERRTSGIGEQYF
>TRBD1|TRBV29-1|TRBJ1-1|-
TGCAGCGCTGGGGACAGCCTCGGGAACACTGAAGCTTTCTTT
CSAGDSLGNTEAFF
>-|TRBV7-2|TRBJ1-5|-
TGTGCCAGCAGCTTAGATTCAGATCCGCCCCAGCATTTT
CASSLDSDPPQHF
>TRBD2|TRBV4-1|TRBJ2-7|-
TGCGCCAGCAGCGAGCGACTAGCGGGATCCGACGAGCAGTACTTC
CASSERLAGSDEQYF
>-|TRBV4-3|TRBJ1-1|-
TGCGCCAGCAGCCAAGAGGCCCCGAACACTGAAGCTTTCTTT
CASSQEAPNTEAFF
>-|TRBV4-1|TRBJ1-1|once
TGCGCCAGCAGCCTAGACCTGGCCACTGAAGCTTTCTTT
CASSLDLATEAFF
>-|TRBV6-6|TRBJ2-7|-
TGTGCCAGCAGTTACTCGCGACAGTTTGCCTACGAGCAGTACTTC
CASSYSRQFAYEQYF
>TRBD1|TRBV29-1|TRBJ2-3|-
TGCAGCGCTCTACACCGGGACAGCCCGACAGATACGCAGTATTTT
CSALHRDSPTDTQYF
>-|TRBV1|TRBJ2-1|-
TGCACCAGCAGCCAAGTTACTAGCGGGAGGGCCCGATGTCACCTTGAGCAGTTCTTC
CTSSQVTSGRARCHLEQFF
>-|TRBV28|TRBJ2-7|-
TGTGCCAGCAGTTTACCAGGGGGGGAGCAGTACTTC
CASSLPGGEQYF
>TRBD1|TRBV9|TRBJ1-4|-
TGTGCCAGCAGTAGAACAGGGGGCGCATCGGAAAAACTGTTTTTT
CASSRTGGASEKLFF
>TRBD1|TRBV7-6|TRBJ1-5|-
TGTGCCAGCAGCTTAAACACAGGGGGTCCTCCCAATCAGCCCCAGCATTTT
CASSLNTGGPPNQPQHF
>TRBD2|TRBV7-3|TRBJ2-5|-
TGTGCCAGCAGCTTAGTGGGGGCGGGGGGGACCCAGTACTTC
CASSLVGAGGTQYF
>TRBD1|TRBV5-1|TRBJ1-4|-
TGCGCCAGCAGTCTCGACAGGGCTGCAACTAATGAAAAACTGTTTTTT
CASSLDRAATNEKLFF
>TRBD1|TRBV6-5|TRBJ1-1|-
TGTGCCAGCAGGGGGGCGGGACAGGGATCGACTGAAGCTTTCTTT
CASRGAGQGSTEAFF
>-|TRBV5-4|TRBJ2-5|-
TGTGCCAGCAGCTTAGGGGTTCAAGAGACCCAGTACTTC
CASSLGVQETQYF
>-|TRBV28|TRBJ1-4|-
TGTGCCAGCAGTTCCGCAACTAATGAAAAACTGTTTTTT
CASSSATNEKLFF
>TRBD1|TRBV28|TRBJ2-7|-
TGTGCCAGCACCAGACAGGGATCCTACGAGCAGTACTTC
CASTRQGSYEQYF
>TRBD2|TRBV11-3|TRBJ2-7|-
TGTGCCAGCAGCTTATCGTCTAGCGGGGGCTCCTACGAGCAGTACTTC
CASSLSSSGGSYEQYF
>TRBD1|TRBV5-6|TRBJ2-5|-
TGTGCCAGCATTCAGACAGGGAAAGAGACCCAGTACTTC
CASIQTGKETQYF
>TRBD1|TRBV19|TRBJ2-1|-
TGTGCCAGTAGTATAGACACCGGGACAGGGGGTAACAATGAGCAGTTCTTC
CASSIDTGTGGNNEQFF
>-|TRBV7-3|TRBJ2-1|-
TGTGCCAGCAGCTTAACGGGGGGAAGACAGTTCTTC
CASSLTGGRQFF